The clone carrying this T cell receptor beta chain has ten or more counts. Its antigen remains unknown. The data are from a study of T-cell reconstitution after alpha-beta-depleted transplantation in children. Study observations and caveats: The high TCRbeta diversity at day 60 in some patients came from surviving recipient T cells and thymic progenitors. At the one-year point after transplant, T-cell counts and TCRbeta diversity were found to come mostly from T cells that had been newly produced. Several hundred expanded graft clones reportedly gave rise to the alpha-beta T cells present about two months after transplant.

Between the trimmed V and J ends, which lost 1 base and 4 bases, there was a span of 9 bases. CDR3 size: 14 residues. The germline V gene encodes CDR1 LGHNA and CDR2 YSLEER. Unique molecular identifiers were built into the TCRbeta library. MiXCR, applied by TCRdb to the PCR reads, yields one record per CDR3 protein. The profile shows about 210,000 distinct CDR3 sequences, about a sixth of them singletons. This receptor was obtained from a male patient between 2 and 15 years old who had a stem cell transplant for acute lymphoblastic leukemia, so the T cells may come from the graft donor. The chain is built from TRBV4-3 and TRBJ2-3, with D hard to call. This specimen was PBMCs, mostly from graft donor cells, taken 360 days after TCRalphabeta/CD19-depleted stem cell transplant. The DNA for the CDR3 is TGCGCCAGCAGCCAAGGGGTATACGCAGATACGCAGTATTTT. This codes for CASSQGVYADTQYF.